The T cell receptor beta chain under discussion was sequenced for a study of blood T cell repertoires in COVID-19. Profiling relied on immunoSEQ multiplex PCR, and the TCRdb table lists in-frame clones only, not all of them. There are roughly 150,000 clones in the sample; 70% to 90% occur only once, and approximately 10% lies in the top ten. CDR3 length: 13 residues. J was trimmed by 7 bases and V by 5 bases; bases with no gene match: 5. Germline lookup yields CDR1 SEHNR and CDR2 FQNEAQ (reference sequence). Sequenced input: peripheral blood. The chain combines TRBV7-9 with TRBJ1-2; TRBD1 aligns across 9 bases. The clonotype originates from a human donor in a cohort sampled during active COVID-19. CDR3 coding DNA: TGTGCCAGCAGCCCCGGGACAGGGTCTGGCTACACCTTC. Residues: CASSPGTGSGYTF.